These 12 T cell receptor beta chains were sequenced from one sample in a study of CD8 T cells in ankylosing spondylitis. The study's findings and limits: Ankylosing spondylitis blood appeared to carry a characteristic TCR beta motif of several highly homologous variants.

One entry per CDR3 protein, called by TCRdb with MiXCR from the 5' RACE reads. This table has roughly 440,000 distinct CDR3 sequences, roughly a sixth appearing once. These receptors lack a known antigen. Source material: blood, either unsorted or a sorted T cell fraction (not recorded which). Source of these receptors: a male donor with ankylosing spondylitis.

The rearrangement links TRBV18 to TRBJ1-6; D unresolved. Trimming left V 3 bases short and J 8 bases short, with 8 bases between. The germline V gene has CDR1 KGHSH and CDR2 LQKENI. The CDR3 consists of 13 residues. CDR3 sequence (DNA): TGTGCCAGCTCACCTGTCGTCGATTCACCCCTCCACTTT. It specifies CASSPVVDSPLHF.

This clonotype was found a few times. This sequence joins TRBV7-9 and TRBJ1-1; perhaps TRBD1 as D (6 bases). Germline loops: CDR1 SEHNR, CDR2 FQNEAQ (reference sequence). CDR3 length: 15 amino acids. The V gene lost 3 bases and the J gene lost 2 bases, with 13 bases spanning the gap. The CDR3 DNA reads TGTGCCAGCAGCTTGCCAGGGGTCATAAACACTGAAGCTTTCTTT. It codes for CASSLPGVINTEAFF.

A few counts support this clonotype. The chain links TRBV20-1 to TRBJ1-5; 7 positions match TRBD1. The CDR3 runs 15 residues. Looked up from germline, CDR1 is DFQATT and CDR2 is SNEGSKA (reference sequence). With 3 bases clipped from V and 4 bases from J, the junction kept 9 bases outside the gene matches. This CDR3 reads CSASFEGQWNQPQHF. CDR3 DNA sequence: TGCAGTGCTAGTTTTGAGGGACAGTGGAATCAGCCCCAGCATTTT.

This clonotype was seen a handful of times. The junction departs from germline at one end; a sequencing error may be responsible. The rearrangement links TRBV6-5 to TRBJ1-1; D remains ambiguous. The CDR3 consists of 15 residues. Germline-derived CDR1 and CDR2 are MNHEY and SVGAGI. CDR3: CASSYGPYRNSEAFF. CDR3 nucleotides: TGTGCCAGCAGTTACGGACCGTATAGGAACTCTGAAGCTTTCTTT.

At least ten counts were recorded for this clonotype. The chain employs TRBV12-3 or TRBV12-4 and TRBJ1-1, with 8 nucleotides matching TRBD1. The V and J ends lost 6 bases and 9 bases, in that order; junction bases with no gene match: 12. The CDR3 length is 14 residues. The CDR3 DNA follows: TGTGCCAGCAGCCTTATGACCAGACAGGGGAAAGCTTTCTTT. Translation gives CASSLMTRQGKAFF.

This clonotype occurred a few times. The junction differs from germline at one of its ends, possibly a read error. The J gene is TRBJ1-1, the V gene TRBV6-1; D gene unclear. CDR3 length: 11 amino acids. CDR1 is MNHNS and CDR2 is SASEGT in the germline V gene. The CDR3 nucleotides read TGTGCCAGCAGTGATGGTCTCTCGAAGGGCTTT. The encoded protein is CASSDGLSKGF.

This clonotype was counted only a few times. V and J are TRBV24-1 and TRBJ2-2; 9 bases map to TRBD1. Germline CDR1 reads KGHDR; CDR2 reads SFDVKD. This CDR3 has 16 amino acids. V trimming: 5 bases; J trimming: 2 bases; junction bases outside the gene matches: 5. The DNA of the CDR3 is TGTGCCACCAGTGGCCAGGGACAGGGAAACACCGGGGAGCTGTTTTTT. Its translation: CATSGQGQGNTGELFF.

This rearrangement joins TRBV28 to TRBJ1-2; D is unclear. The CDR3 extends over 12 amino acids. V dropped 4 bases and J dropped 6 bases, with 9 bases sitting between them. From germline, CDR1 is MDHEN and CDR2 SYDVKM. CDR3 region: CASSSIRNGYTF. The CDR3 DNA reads TGTGCCAGCAGTTCGATTCGGAATGGCTACACCTTC.

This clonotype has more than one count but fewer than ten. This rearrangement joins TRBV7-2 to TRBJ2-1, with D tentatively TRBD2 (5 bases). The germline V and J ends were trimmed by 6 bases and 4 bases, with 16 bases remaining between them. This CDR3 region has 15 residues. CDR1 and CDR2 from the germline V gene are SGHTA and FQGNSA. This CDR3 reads CASRFVASRYNEQFF. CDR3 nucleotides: TGTGCCAGCAGATTTGTGGCTAGCCGATACAATGAGCAGTTCTTC.

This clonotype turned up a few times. CDR3 coding DNA: TGTGCCAGCAGCTCCGGTCGGCCAGATACGCAGTATTTT. Residues: CASSSGRPDTQYF. The chain uses TRBV12-3 or TRBV12-4 and TRBJ2-3, with no clear D. The length of the CDR3 is 13 residues. V was pared by 6 bases and J by 4 bases, with 11 bases between.

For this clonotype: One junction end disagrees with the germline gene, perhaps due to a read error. The CDR3 sequence: CASSPSGLTVTQYF. In DNA, the CDR3 is TGTGCCAGCAGCCCCTCCGGACTTACAGTTACGCAGTATTTT. This chain uses TRBV14 with TRBJ2-3, with D perhaps matching TRBD2 (5 bases). Germline-derived CDR1 and CDR2 are SGHDN and FVKESK. The CDR3 loop spans 14 amino acids.

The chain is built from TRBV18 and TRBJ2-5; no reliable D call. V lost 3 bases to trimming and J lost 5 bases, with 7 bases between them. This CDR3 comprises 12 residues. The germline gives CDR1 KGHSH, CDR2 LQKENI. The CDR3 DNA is TGTGCCAGCTCACCTATGGGGGAGACCCAGTACTTC. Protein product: CASSPMGETQYF.